Listed here are 21 T cell receptor beta chains from one sample, sequenced in a study of T cell responses to AZD1222 COVID-19 vaccine. Some clones are missing from TCRdb's copy, which holds only in-frame ones; the method was immunoSEQ multiplex PCR. The profile shows roughly 55,000 clones, nearly 90% of them singletons. This specimen consisted of peripheral blood, obtained on day 0 of AZD1222 vaccination. The source is an adult in good health.

V is TRBV27 and J is TRBJ1-1; possible D gene TRBD1, 5 bases. V lost 6 bases and J lost 6, with 14 bases in between. The CDR3 runs to 13 residues. The germline V gene has CDR1 MNHEY and CDR2 SMNVEV (reference sequence). The CDR3 reads CASSPPGPAEAFF. CDR3 bases: TGTGCCAGCAGCCCCCCGGGGCCCGCTGAAGCTTTCTTT.

The V call is TRBV18, the J call TRBJ2-5, with D perhaps given as TRBD1 or TRBD2 (6 bases each). The CDR3 is made up of 13 amino acids. V was cut by 2 bases and J by 5 bases, with 9 bases left in between. Germline loops: CDR1 KGHSH, CDR2 LQKENI. CDR3: CASSPGGPETQYF. In nucleotides, the CDR3 is TGTGCCAGCTCACCAGGGGGGCCGGAGACCCAGTACTTC. Complete variable domain (other parts from reference TRBV18 and TRBJ2-5): NAGVMQNPRHLVRRRGQEARLRCSPMKGHSHVYWYRQLPEEGLKFMVYLQKENIIDESGMPKERFSAEFPKEGPSILRIQQVVRGDSAAYFCASSPGGPETQYFGPGTRLLVL.

This chain joins TRBV20-1 and TRBJ1-2; D possibly corresponds to TRBD1 (6 bases). V was clipped by 3 bases and J by 3 bases, with 23 bases between them. This CDR3 has 17 residues. CDR1 and CDR2 from the germline V gene are DFQATT and SNEGSKA (reference sequence). This CDR3 is CSASTTGHRGYDYGYTF. The CDR3, as DNA: TGCAGTGCTAGTACTACGGGACATCGGGGGTACGACTATGGCTACACCTTC.

This clone appeared once. The chain uses TRBV5-1 and TRBJ2-3, with a possible D match to TRBD1 (6 bases). Looked up from germline, CDR1 is SGHRS and CDR2 is YFSETQ. The V and J ends lost 4 bases and 0 bases respectively, with 9 bases between them. The CDR3 has 14 amino acids. The DNA of the CDR3 is TGCGCCAGCAGCCCGGGACAAAGCACAGATACGCAGTATTTT. Protein: CASSPGQSTDTQYF. The entire variable domain, with the rest obtained from reference TRBV5-1 and TRBJ2-3, is as follows: KAGVTQTPRYLIKTRGQQVTLSCSPISGHRSVSWYQQTPGQGLQFLFEYFSETQRNKGNFPGRFSGRQFSNSRSEMNVSTLELGDSALYLCASSPGQSTDTQYFGPGTRLTVL.

The gene calls are TRBV7-2 and TRBJ2-1; 11 nucleotides agree with TRBD2. The germline V gene encodes CDR1 SGHTA and CDR2 FQGNSA. V lost 2 bases, J lost 4 bases, and 4 bases stayed unmatched. There are 16 residues in the CDR3. The CDR3 nucleotides read TGTGCCAGCAGCTTATTTGCTAGCGGGGGGTACAATGAGCAGTTCTTC. This gives the protein CASSLFASGGYNEQFF.

This CDR3 reads CASSFDRGWNTEAFF. CDR3 DNA: TGTGCCAGCAGCTTCGACAGGGGCTGGAACACTGAAGCTTTCTTT. V usage is TRBV13 and J usage is TRBJ1-1; 8 bases align to TRBD1. Germline CDR1 reads PRHDT; CDR2 reads FYEKMQ (reference sequence). After removal of 3 bases from V and 1 base from J, the junction contained 4 bases not matched to a gene. The CDR3 totals 15 residues.

The genes are TRBV9 and TRBJ2-6, with TRBD1 identical over 10 bases. V trimming: 3 bases; J trimming: 2 bases; junction bases outside the gene matches: 11. The CDR3 is 19 residues long. Germline CDR1 reads SGDLS; CDR2 reads YYNGEE. The CDR3, as DNA: TGTGCCAGCAGCGAAAGCCCGGGACAGGGGTCACCTGGGGCCAACGTCCTGACTTTC. Amino acids: CASSESPGQGSPGANVLTF. The full variable domain, its missing parts supplied by reference TRBV9 and TRBJ2-6, is DSGVTQTPKHLITATGQRVTLRCSPRSGDLSVYWYQQSLDQGLQFLIQYYNGEERAKGNILERFSAQQFPDLHSELNLSSLELGDSALYFCASSESPGQGSPGANVLTFGAGSRLTVL.

This clone was seen once. This chain connects TRBV28 to TRBJ1-6, with D uncertain. CDR1 is MDHEN, CDR2 SYDVKM, per germline. This CDR3 is 14 amino acids long. V lost 3 bases and J lost 5, with 8 bases in between. CDR3 sequence reads: CASSFHGHNSPLHF. CDR3 nucleotides: TGTGCCAGCAGTTTTCACGGACATAATTCACCCCTCCACTTT.

The chain employs TRBV14 and TRBJ2-3; 12 bases fit TRBD1. V dropped 4 bases and J dropped 6; count of bases not matched to a gene: 11. Germline V CDR1 and CDR2: SGHDN, FVKESK. The CDR3 spans 17 residues. CDR3 in amino acids: CASSLRDRGRSADTQYF. CDR3 sequence (DNA): TGTGCCAGCAGCCTGAGGGACAGGGGGCGATCAGCCGATACGCAGTATTTT.

The rearrangement links TRBV6-1 to TRBJ2-3; TRBD2 matches at 7 bases. The CDR3 has 14 amino acids. After removal of 3 bases from V and 1 base from J, the junction contained 1 base not matched to a gene. The germline V gene encodes CDR1 MNHNS and CDR2 SASEGT. The CDR3 bases are TGTGCCAGCAGTGAGGGGGGGGGCACAGATACGCAGTATTTT. Protein: CASSEGGGTDTQYF.

The chain recombines TRBV6-6 with TRBJ1-1, with D possibly matching TRBD1 (5 bases). This CDR3 comprises 12 residues. Germline lookup yields CDR1 MNHNY and CDR2 SVGAGI (reference sequence). V gave up 5 bases and J gave up 4 bases, with 8 bases separating them. The CDR3 loop reads CASSERGTEAFF. The DNA of the CDR3 is TGTGCCAGCAGTGAGAGGGGCACTGAAGCTTTCTTT.

The chain uses TRBV7-2 and TRBJ2-5; the D gene is possibly TRBD1 (6 bases). The CDR3 consists of 14 residues. Trimming shortened V by 4 bases and J by 1 base, and 10 bases separated the two germline ends. Germline V gene data show CDR1 as SGHTA and CDR2 as FQGNSA. The CDR3: CASSSQGSQETQYF. DNA for the CDR3: TGTGCCAGCAGCTCCCAGGGGTCCCAAGAGACCCAGTACTTC.

The chain links TRBV6-6 to TRBJ2-7, with D uncertain. This CDR3 comprises 12 residues. CDR1 and CDR2 (germline): MNHNY, SVGAGI (reference sequence). Trimming took off 0 bases at V and 6 bases at J, with 6 bases between the two ends. The CDR3 sequence is CASSYSNGEQYF. CDR3 DNA sequence: TGTGCCAGCAGTTACTCGAACGGCGAGCAGTACTTC.

The rearrangement links TRBV27 to TRBJ1-1, with D maybe TRBD1 (5 bases). The CDR3 length is 17 residues. Germline CDR1 and CDR2: MNHEY and SMNVEV (reference sequence). Trimming removed 2 bases from V and 3 bases from J, with 19 bases in between. The DNA for the CDR3 is TGTGCCAGCAGTTTAGGATTATTAGCCGGGGGACACACTGAAGCTTTCTTT. This gives the protein CASSLGLLAGGHTEAFF.

The count of this clone is one. This chain uses TRBV9 with TRBJ2-6; the D gene could be TRBD1 or TRBD2 (5 bases each). Trimming took 7 bases from V and 4 from J, leaving 12 bases between them. Germline V lookup: CDR1 SGDLS, CDR2 YYNGEE. The CDR3 contains 14 residues. The CDR3 DNA reads TGTGCCAGCTGGGGCGGGTCCGGGGCCAACGTCCTGACTTTC. The encoded protein is CASWGGSGANVLTF.

The chain uses TRBV5-1 and TRBJ1-2, with 10 bases matching TRBD1. Germline CDR1 SGHRS, CDR2 YFSETQ. J gave up 8 bases and V 3 bases, and 4 bases lay outside the gene matches. The CDR3 is 13 residues long. For the CDR3, the DNA is TGCGCCAGCAGCTCGACAGGGGGCAGGGGCTACACCTTC. Its translation: CASSSTGGRGYTF.

This rearrangement joins TRBV7-8 to TRBJ2-7; 8 bases fit TRBD1. The CDR3 is made up of 15 amino acids. Germline CDR1 reads SGHVS; CDR2 reads FQNEAQ. The J segment lost 6 bases and the V segment lost 5 bases, leaving 12 bases of the junction unmatched. The CDR3 DNA is TGTGCCAGCAGCGCCCCCGGACAGGGTCTTGGCGAGCAGTACTTC. This gives the protein CASSAPGQGLGEQYF.

The chain links TRBV9 to TRBJ2-7; D unclear. V lost 0 bases and J lost 5, with 12 bases in between. The germline CDR1 and CDR2 sequences are SGDLS and YYNGEE. This CDR3 is built from 14 residues. This CDR3 is CASSVVSSFDEQYF. CDR3 nucleotides: TGTGCCAGCAGCGTAGTCAGTTCCTTCGACGAGCAGTACTTC.

V and J are TRBV16 and TRBJ2-3, with 8 positions matching TRBD1. This CDR3 contains 16 residues. Unmatched junction bases numbered 4, after V lost 0 bases and J lost 2 bases. Germline CDR1 KGHSY, CDR2 FQNENV. CDR3 DNA sequence: TGTGCCAGCAGCCAATCGGACAGGGTCATCACAGATACGCAGTATTTT. Translating gives CASSQSDRVITDTQYF. The whole variable domain, filled in from reference TRBV16 and TRBJ2-3, reads GEEVAQTPKHLVRGEGQKAKLYCAPIKGHSYVFWYQQVLKNEFKFLISFQNENVFDETGMPKERFSAKCLPNSPCSLEIQATKLEDSAVYFCASSQSDRVITDTQYFGPGTRLTVL.

This chain's CDR3 is CASSPTFTDGLNTEAFF. The CDR3 coding sequence is TGTGCCAGTAGTCCTACCTTTACGGACGGCCTTAACACTGAAGCTTTCTTT. The V gene is TRBV19, the J gene TRBJ1-1; no firm D call. The CDR3 runs 17 residues. Per germline, CDR1 LNHDA and CDR2 SQIVND (reference sequence). Between the trimmed V and J ends, which lost 5 bases and 2 bases, there was a span of 21 bases.

The chain is built from TRBV6-1 and TRBJ1-1; D is uncertain. V was clipped by 0 bases and J by 7 bases, with 9 bases between them. The CDR3 sequence is 13 residues long. Germline V gene data show CDR1 as MNHNS and CDR2 as SASEGT. This CDR3 is CASSEAAGSEAFF. The CDR3 DNA sequence: TGTGCCAGCAGTGAAGCAGCGGGGAGTGAAGCTTTCTTT.